The subject of this entry is one TCR beta chain. The antigen it recognizes is unknown. No base qualities exist here, and no much larger clone lies one base off it. The sample comes from a study of glioma-infiltrating T cells after dendritic cell vaccination (TCRdb year 2016). General notes on the study: The cohort included some 15 glioblastoma patients drawn from Phase I and II dendritic cell vaccination trials, of whom 9 were newly diagnosed and 6 had recurrent disease. Patients received autologous tumor lysate-pulsed dendritic cell vaccination between about 2003 and 2013. The vaccine was prepared from monocyte-derived dendritic cells that were cultured for about 7 days with IL-4 and GM-CSF and then pulsed overnight with autologous tumor lysate. Patients received three intradermal dendritic cell vaccine injections at biweekly intervals in the arm below the axilla. Tumor-infiltrating lymphocyte content was quantified and tumor and blood repertoires were compared in dendritic cell-vaccinated glioblastoma patients by deep sequencing of TCR beta CDR3 regions. Survival after dendritic cell vaccination was correlated with TCR sequencing metrics such as TIL content and the overlap between tumor and blood repertoires.

Study-wide findings and limitations: The cohort was small and heterogeneous, few patients had complete blood and tumor sets, and even fewer had initial-recurrent tumor pairs. TCR clonality showed no direct relationship with survival, which suggests that a diverse polyclonal response may be important. Longer time to progression and overall survival after dendritic cell vaccination were predicted by higher estimated pretreatment TIL content. The response model built on TCR overlap across three groups was characterized as speculative, with prospective validation still needed.

The meaning of the sample's time point label: after dendritic cell vaccination, including at tumor progression/relapse. Patients were selected on the basis of adequate residual fresh-frozen tumor tissue and more than two years of available survival data. Although molecular status otherwise differed among the glioblastoma patients, no patient had an isocitrate dehydrogenase mutation. PBMC collection took place before vaccination, two weeks after the third vaccination, and at tumor progression if progression occurred. Genomic DNA was extracted with the Qiagen DNeasy Blood extraction Kit. Using the immunoSEQ assay, TCRB CDR3 regions were amplified from about 1.9 micrograms of genomic DNA, or from all available DNA when less than that was on hand. The multiplex PCR employed 60 forward primers targeting TCR V beta segments and 13 reverse primers targeting J beta segments. Synthetic control templates were spiked into each sample at limiting dilution to estimate reads per starting template. The Illumina HiSeq System generated 87 bp sequencing reads. Per the original workflow: PCR and sequencing errors were removed by merging closely related sequences with a nearest neighbor algorithm. TCR overlap was defined as the percentage of unique tumor TCR beta sequences that were also found in the peripheral blood of the same patient. The table comes from immuneACCESS by way of TCRdb, which keeps in-frame sequences with V and J called. Part of the clones is missing from these tables; in studies checked, under half for an unresolved V gene and the rest for unknown reasons. V and J calls and clone size are given by that table; D and trimming were obtained from the DNA. The sample table records some 110,000 clones; around 87% of these occur just once. Approximately 2.7% of the sample lies in the top ten.

From the cysteine up to the phenylalanine, the CDR3 has a length of 15 residues. The kept DNA is CDR3 alone, 45 bases in frame from the first base. Germline trimming: 4 bases from V, 6 bases from J; junction bases outside gene matches: 11. CDR1 and CDR2, per the germline V gene, are SGHAT and FQNNGV. The chain uses TRBV11-2 and TRBJ1-1; 7 bases in the middle match TRBD1. Sequences were derived from blood, sampled after dendritic cell vaccination. This TCR was recovered from a human donor with glioblastoma. The nucleotide sequence reads TGTGCCAGCAGCTCCTTCGCCGGGGACAGTTCTGAAGCTTTCTTT. Its coded protein is CASSSFAGDSSEAFF.